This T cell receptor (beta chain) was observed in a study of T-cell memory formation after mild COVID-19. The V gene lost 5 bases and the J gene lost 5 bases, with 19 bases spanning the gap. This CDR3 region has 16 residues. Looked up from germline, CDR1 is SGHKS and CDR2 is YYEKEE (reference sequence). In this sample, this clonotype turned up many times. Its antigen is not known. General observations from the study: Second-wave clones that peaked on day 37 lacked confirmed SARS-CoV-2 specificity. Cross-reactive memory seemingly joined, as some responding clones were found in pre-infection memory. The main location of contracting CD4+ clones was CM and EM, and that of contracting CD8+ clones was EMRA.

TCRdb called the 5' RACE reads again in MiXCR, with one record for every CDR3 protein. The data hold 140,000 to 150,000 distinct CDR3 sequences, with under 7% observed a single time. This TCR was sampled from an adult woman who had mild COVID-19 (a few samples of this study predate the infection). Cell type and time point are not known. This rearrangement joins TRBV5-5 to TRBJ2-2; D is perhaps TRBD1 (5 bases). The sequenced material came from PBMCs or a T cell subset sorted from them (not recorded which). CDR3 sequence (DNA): TGTGCCAGCAGTCTAGGGCAGGGCGCGAGGACCGGGGAGCTGTTTTTT. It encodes CASSLGQGARTGELFF.